This TCR beta chain came from a study of shared clonotypes between healthy human individuals. As for the study in general: Donors consisted of a couple of women and three men between 18 and 49.

Naive CD8 populations comprised CD45RO-negative cells positively selected for CCR7, excluding terminally differentiated effector memory CD45RA+ cells. Evenly divided among several immunoSEQ plates was the genomic DNA of each subset. Per sorted-subset replicate PCR, input was around 200 ng DNA, representing 30,000 to 35,000 T cell genomes. The method was immunoSEQ multiplex PCR; TCRdb's version includes in-frame clones alone and lacks a portion of them. The sample includes around 1.9 million clones, around 93% of them seen just once. Overall study results and limits: Among donors, the sharing of clonotypes was expected to be influenced by sequencing depth.

The CDR3 loop spans 16 amino acids. V lost 6 bases to trimming and J lost 2 bases; unmatched junction nucleotides: 12. The germline V gene encodes CDR1 SQVTM and CDR2 ANQGSEA. About this clone: The antigen is undetermined.

The rearrangement joins TRBV29-1 to TRBJ2-3; 9 bases match TRBD2. The material sequenced was naive CD8+ T cells from PBMCs. This receptor was taken from a man younger than 35 in good health. Some clones in this sample may be carry-over from other donors' samples. The CDR3 DNA follows: TGCAGCGTCTCGGGGGTAGCGGGGGTCAACACAGATACGCAGTATTTT. Translation gives CSVSGVAGVNTDTQYF.